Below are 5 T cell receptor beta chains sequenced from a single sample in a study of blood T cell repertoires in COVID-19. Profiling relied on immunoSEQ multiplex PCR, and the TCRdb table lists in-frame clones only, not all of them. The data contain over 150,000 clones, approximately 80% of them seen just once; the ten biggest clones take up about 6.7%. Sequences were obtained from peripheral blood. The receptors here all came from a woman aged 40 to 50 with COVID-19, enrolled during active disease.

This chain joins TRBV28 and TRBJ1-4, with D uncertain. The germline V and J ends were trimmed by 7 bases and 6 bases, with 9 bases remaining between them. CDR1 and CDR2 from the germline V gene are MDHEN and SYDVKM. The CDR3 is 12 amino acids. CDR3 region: CASTKNYEKLFF. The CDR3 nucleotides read TGTGCCAGCACTAAGAACTATGAAAAACTGTTTTTT.

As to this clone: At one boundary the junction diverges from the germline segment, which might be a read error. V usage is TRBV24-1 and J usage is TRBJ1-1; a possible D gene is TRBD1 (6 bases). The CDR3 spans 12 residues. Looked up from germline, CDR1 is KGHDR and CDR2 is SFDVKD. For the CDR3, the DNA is TGTGCCCCCAGGGGAGGCGACACTGAAGCTTTCTTT. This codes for CAPRGGDTEAFF.

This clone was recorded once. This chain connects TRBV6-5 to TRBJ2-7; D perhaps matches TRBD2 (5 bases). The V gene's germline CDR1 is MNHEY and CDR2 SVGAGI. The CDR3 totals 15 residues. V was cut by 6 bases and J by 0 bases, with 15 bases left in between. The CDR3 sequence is CASRPSSLLSYEQYF. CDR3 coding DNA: TGTGCCAGCAGACCTTCTAGCCTCCTCTCCTACGAGCAGTACTTC.

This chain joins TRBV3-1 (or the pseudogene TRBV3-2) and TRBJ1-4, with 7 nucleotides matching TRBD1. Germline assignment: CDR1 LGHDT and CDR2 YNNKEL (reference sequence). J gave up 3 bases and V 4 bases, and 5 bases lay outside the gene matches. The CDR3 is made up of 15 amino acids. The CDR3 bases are TGTGCCAGCAGCCTGCGGACAGGATCTAATGAAAAACTGTTTTTT. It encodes CASSLRTGSNEKLFF.

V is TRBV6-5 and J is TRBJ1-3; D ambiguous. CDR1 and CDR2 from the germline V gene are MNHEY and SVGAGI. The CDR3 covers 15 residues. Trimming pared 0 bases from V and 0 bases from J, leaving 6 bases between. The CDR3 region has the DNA TGTGCCAGCAGTTACTCCGTGAGCTCTGGAAACACCATATATTTT. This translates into CASSYSVSSGNTIYF.